The clone carrying this T cell receptor (beta chain) was detected many times. Its target is not known. The data are from a study of early T cells in non-severe SARS-CoV-2 infection. The overall study: From unsorted whole blood, bulk RNA was sequenced, and the chains remained unpaired. Study conclusions and caveats: Private and CD4 specificities were missed by VDJdb matching, skewed to anti-spike CD8.

Attachment of unique molecular identifiers was made to individual cDNA molecules. TCRdb redid the calling of the 5' RACE reads with MiXCR, one entry per CDR3 protein. The table has more than 25,000 distinct CDR3 sequences, around 5.2% seen once. The specimen sequenced was whole blood. The origin of this receptor is an adult who was a healthcare worker with PCR-confirmed SARS-CoV-2 infection or an uninfected control (not recorded which).

The CDR3 DNA is TGTGCTAGTGGTGTCGGGACCACTACGGTCTACGAGCAGTACTTC. It encodes CASGVGTTTVYEQYF. The chain couples TRBV12-5 to TRBJ2-7; either TRBD1 or TRBD2 may fit D (5 bases each). The V and J ends lost 5 bases and 3 bases respectively, with 17 bases between them. The CDR3 is 15 residues long. The V gene's germline CDR1 is LGHNT and CDR2 FRNRAP.